The entry that follows covers one TCR beta chain sequence. The sample is drawn from a study of shared T cell receptors in the human thymus. Trimming took 0 bases from V and 0 from J, leaving 11 bases between them. Germline values: CDR1 LGHNA, CDR2 YNFKEQ. CDR3 length: 16 residues. The table came from immunoSEQ multiplex PCR; TCRdb's copy has only in-frame clones and leaves some out. The data contain 700,000 to 750,000 clones, approximately 83% of them seen just once; the ten biggest clones take up more than 0.01%. This same sample was also taken into another study, of human thymus T cells. That source reports: Donors consisted of healthy Finnish infants (having corrective surgery for congenital heart defects). During corrective heart surgery, resections were taken, and the thymus tissue came from them. Within thymic and blood repertoires, V and J gene usage appeared to be biased. Unrelated people showed highly overlapping thymic repertoires, related research reported.

This clonotype was obtained from a girl under three years old with a congenital heart defect. The chain is built from TRBV4-2 and TRBJ1-1; D remains ambiguous. Sequences were obtained from thymocytes. The CDR3 region is CASSQDTGGMNTEAFF. The CDR3 DNA is TGTGCCAGCAGCCAAGATACTGGCGGCATGAACACTGAAGCTTTCTTT.